The 14 T cell receptor beta chains presented below share a single source sample, sequenced in a study of CD8 T cells in Susac syndrome. Random hexamers served to reverse transcribe roughly 0.5 to 1 ug RNA. TCRdb called the immunoSEQ multiplex PCR reads again in MiXCR, with one record for every CDR3 protein. Of 180,000 or so distinct CDR3 sequences in the sample, around 96% were seen once. What was sequenced was CD4+ T cells from PBMCs. All receptors derive from a human donor in good health.

J is TRBJ2-7 and V is TRBV5-6, with D perhaps being TRBD1 or TRBD2 (6 bases each). CDR1 SGHDT and CDR2 YYEEEE come from the germline V gene. Trimming cost V 2 bases and J 0 bases, with 12 bases left between them. There are 15 residues in the CDR3. The CDR3 bases are TGTGCCAGCAGCTTCGGCGGGACATTCTCCTACGAGCAGTACTTC. Its translation: CASSFGGTFSYEQYF.

The V call is TRBV3-1, the J call TRBJ2-6; D gene unclear. With 0 bases removed from V and 4 bases from J, the gap between germline ends came to 4 bases. The CDR3 runs to 14 residues. Germline-derived CDR1 and CDR2 are LGHDT and YNNKEL (reference sequence). The CDR3, as DNA: TGTGCCAGCAGCCAAGAGTCCGGGGCCAACGTCCTGACTTTC. It codes for CASSQESGANVLTF.

The rearrangement uses TRBV6-2 or TRBV6-3 and TRBJ2-7, with a weak D call TRBD1 (6 bases). Trimming stripped 2 bases from V and 4 bases from J, with 15 bases between. Germline V gives CDR1 MNHEY, CDR2 SVGEGT. The CDR3 consists of 15 residues. CDR3 amino acids: CASSYPTDRMYEQYF. The CDR3 DNA reads TGTGCCAGCAGTTACCCCACGGACAGAATGTACGAGCAGTACTTC.

The rearrangement links TRBV4-2 to TRBJ2-5; D perhaps matches TRBD2 (7 bases). This CDR3 spans 15 amino acids. V was cut by 1 base and J by 3 bases, with 12 bases left in between. The germline V gene has CDR1 LGHNA and CDR2 YNFKEQ. CDR3 in DNA: TGTGCCAGCAGCCAAGCGGCGGGGGCTAAAGAGACCCAGTACTTC. Its protein product is CASSQAAGAKETQYF.

This chain uses TRBV20-1 with TRBJ1-5; D is perhaps TRBD1 (6 bases). This CDR3 region has 12 residues. Trimming cost V 4 bases and J 6 bases, with 10 bases left between them. The germline V gene encodes CDR1 DFQATT and CDR2 SNEGSKA (reference sequence). The CDR3 protein is CSAMDSGQPQHF. As DNA, the CDR3 is TGCAGTGCTATGGACAGCGGTCAGCCCCAGCATTTT.

The V gene is TRBV6-2 or TRBV6-3, the J gene TRBJ2-3, with 9 nucleotides matching TRBD2. The CDR3 has 22 amino acids. The germline V gene encodes CDR1 MNHEY and CDR2 SVGEGT. V shed 6 bases and J 2 bases; nucleotides not matched to a gene: 27. The CDR3 region is CASRPFLFKGGGASSDTDTQYF. CDR3 DNA: TGTGCCAGCAGGCCTTTCCTCTTTAAGGGCGGGGGGGCCTCTTCGGACACAGATACGCAGTATTTT.

The chain uses TRBV9 and TRBJ1-6, with a tentative D call TRBD1 (6 bases). There are 15 residues in the CDR3. V was pared by 0 bases and J by 10 bases, with 14 bases between. Looked up from germline, CDR1 is SGDLS and CDR2 is YYNGEE. In DNA, the CDR3 is TGTGCCAGCAGCGTAGCGTCTCCTCAGGGGTCACCCCTCCACTTT. Translation gives CASSVASPQGSPLHF.

CDR3 sequence reads: CSASKTGDEAFF. DNA for the CDR3: TGCAGTGCTAGTAAGACTGGGGATGAAGCTTTCTTT. The gene calls are TRBV20-1 and TRBJ1-1; no definite D call. This CDR3 spans 12 amino acids. Germline V gives CDR1 DFQATT, CDR2 SNEGSKA (reference sequence). The V end was cut by 3 bases, the J end by 7 bases, with 12 bases between.

The gene calls are TRBV20-1 and TRBJ1-6, with no clear D. The V and J ends lost 6 bases and 8 bases respectively, with 11 bases between them. Germline V gives CDR1 DFQATT, CDR2 SNEGSKA (reference sequence). This CDR3 comprises 12 residues. The CDR3 spells CSAGSGDSPLHF. The CDR3 nucleotides are TGCAGTGCCGGGAGTGGAGATTCACCCCTCCACTTT.

This chain uses TRBV20-1 with TRBJ2-2, with a possible D match to TRBD2 (5 bases). CDR3 length equals 14 residues. V was pared by 0 bases and J by 5 bases, with 10 bases between. CDR1 DFQATT and CDR2 SNEGSKA come from the germline V gene (reference sequence). CDR3 region: CSARELGETGELFF. In nucleotides, the CDR3 is TGCAGTGCTAGAGAGCTCGGGGAAACCGGGGAGCTGTTTTTT.

CDR3 bases: TGCAGCGTTGGAGAAAGGGGAAACACCGGGGAGCTGTTTTTT. Protein sequence: CSVGERGNTGELFF. This chain links TRBV29-1 with TRBJ2-2; perhaps TRBD1 as D (5 bases). The germline gives CDR1 SQVTM, CDR2 ANQGSEA. CDR3 length: 14 residues. The V end lost 4 bases, the J end lost 2 bases, and 11 bases lay between the germline ends.

V usage is TRBV6-5 and J usage is TRBJ1-3; D remains unclear. The CDR3 loop spans 15 amino acids. Trimming cost V 0 bases and J 1 base, with 7 bases left between them. From germline, CDR1 is MNHEY and CDR2 SVGAGI. The DNA of the CDR3 is TGTGCCAGCAGTTACTCGAGTGGTTCTGGAAACACCATATATTTT. It codes for CASSYSSGSGNTIYF.

This rearrangement joins TRBV3-1 to TRBJ1-2; D is ambiguous. Germline CDR1 is LGHDT and CDR2 is YNNKEL (reference sequence). V gave up 3 bases and J gave up 1 base, with 6 bases separating them. CDR3 length: 13 residues. The CDR3 is CASSQVNNYGYTF. In nucleotides, the CDR3 is TGTGCCAGCAGCCAGGTGAATAACTATGGCTACACCTTC. Variable domain in full (rest from reference TRBV3-1 and TRBJ1-2): DTAVSQTPKYLVTQMGNDKSIKCEQNLGHDTMYWYKQDSKKFLKIMFSYNNKELIINETVPNRFSPKSPDKAHLNLHINSLELGDSAVYFCASSQVNNYGYTFGSGTRLTVV.

The rearrangement uses TRBV2 and TRBJ2-7; 8 bases are shared with TRBD1. The germline V gene has CDR1 SNHLY and CDR2 FYNNEI. The CDR3 length is 13 residues. V shed 4 bases and J 6 bases; nucleotides not matched to a gene: 5. This CDR3 is CASSGQGYAEQYF. The CDR3 DNA is TGTGCCAGCAGTGGACAGGGGTATGCCGAGCAGTACTTC.